This TCR beta chain stems from a study of control samples from healthy donors and cancer patients. Assay used: immunoSEQ multiplex PCR; TCRdb lists only in-frame clones, some missing. The data contain fewer than 200,000 clones, more than 90% of them singletons. Material: blood. This receptor was taken from a man between 25 and 39 years old in good health.

CDR3 nucleotides: TGTGCCATCACTCGGACTAGCGCGACCTACGAGCAGTACTTC. Amino acids: CAITRTSATYEQYF. The rearrangement links TRBV10-3 to TRBJ2-7, with 9 nucleotides matching TRBD2. Unmatched junction bases numbered 6, after V lost 7 bases and J lost 2 bases. The CDR3 is 14 amino acids. Germline lookup yields CDR1 ENHRY and CDR2 SYGVKD.